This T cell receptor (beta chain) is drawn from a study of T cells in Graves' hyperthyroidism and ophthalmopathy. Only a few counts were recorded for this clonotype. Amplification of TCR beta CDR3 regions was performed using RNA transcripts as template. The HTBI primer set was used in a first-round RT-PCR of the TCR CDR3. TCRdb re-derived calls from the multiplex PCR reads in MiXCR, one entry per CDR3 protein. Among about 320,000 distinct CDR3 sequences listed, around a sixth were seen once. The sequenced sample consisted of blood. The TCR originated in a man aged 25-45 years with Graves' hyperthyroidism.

The CDR3 DNA reads as TGTGCCAGCAGTCGGGACAGGGGGCATATGGACTATGGCTACACCTTC. Protein product: CASSRDRGHMDYGYTF. The V call is TRBV27, the J call TRBJ1-2; 12 nucleotides line up with TRBD1. V lost 5 bases to trimming and J lost 3 bases; unmatched junction nucleotides: 7. The CDR3 length is 16 residues. Per germline, CDR1 MNHEY and CDR2 SMNVEV (reference sequence).